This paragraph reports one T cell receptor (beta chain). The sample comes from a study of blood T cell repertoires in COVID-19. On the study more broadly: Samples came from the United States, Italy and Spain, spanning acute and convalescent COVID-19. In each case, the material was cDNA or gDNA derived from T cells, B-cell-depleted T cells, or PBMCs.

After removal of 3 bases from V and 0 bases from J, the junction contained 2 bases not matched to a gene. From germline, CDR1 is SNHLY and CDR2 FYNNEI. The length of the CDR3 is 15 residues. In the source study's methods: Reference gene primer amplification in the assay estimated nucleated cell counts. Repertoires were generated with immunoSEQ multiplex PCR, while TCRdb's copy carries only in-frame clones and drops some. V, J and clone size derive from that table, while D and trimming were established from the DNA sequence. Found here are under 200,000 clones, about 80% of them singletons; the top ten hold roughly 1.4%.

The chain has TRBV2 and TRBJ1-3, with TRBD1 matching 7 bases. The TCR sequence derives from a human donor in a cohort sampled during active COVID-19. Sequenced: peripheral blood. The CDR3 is CASSDRDSSGNTIYF. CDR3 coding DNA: TGTGCCAGCAGTGATAGGGACAGCTCTGGAAACACCATATATTTT.